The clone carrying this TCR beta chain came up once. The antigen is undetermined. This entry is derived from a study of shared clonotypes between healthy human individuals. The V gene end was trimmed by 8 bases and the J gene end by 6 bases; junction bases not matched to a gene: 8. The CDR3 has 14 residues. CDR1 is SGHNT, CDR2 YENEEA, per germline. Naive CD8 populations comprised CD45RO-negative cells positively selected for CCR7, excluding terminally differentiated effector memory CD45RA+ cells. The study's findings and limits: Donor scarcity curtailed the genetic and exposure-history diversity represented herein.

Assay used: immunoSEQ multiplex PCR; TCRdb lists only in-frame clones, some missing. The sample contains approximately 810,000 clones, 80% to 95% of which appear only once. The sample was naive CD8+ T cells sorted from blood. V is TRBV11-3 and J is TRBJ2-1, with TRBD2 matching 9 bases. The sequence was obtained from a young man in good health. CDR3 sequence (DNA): TGTGCCAGCGGGGGCGGGAGGGCCGGCAATGAGCAGTTCTTC. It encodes CASGGGRAGNEQFF.